Listed below are T cell receptor beta chains from one sample, sequenced in a study of blood T cell repertoires in COVID-19. Libraries were prepared by immunoSEQ multiplex PCR; TCRdb keeps only in-frame clonotypes and omits some of them. In the table there are 250,000 to 350,000 clones, over 75% of which are singletons. The sample was PBMCs or T cells enriched from blood (not recorded which). The receptors shown here come from a woman in her twenties or thirties who had recovered from COVID-19. CDR3s include the opening cysteine and the closing phenylalanine or tryptophan. Fields, in order: V gene, clone size, J gene, D gene, CDR3 DNA, CDR3 protein. The D gene is left open where the match is weak. The listing skips clone size in some rows; elsewhere it reads once, few, many or a size class.

V gene: TRBV30; clone size: NA; J gene: TRBJ2-7; D gene: NA; CDR3 DNA: TGTGCCTGGAGTGTGGGGGGCTACGAGCAGTACTTC; CDR3 protein: CAWSVGGYEQYF
V gene: TRBV27; clone size: once; J gene: TRBJ2-3; D gene: TRBD1; CDR3 DNA: TGTGCCAGCAGTCCCTGGACAGGGAAGGATACAGATACGCAGTATTTT; CDR3 protein: CASSPWTGKDTDTQYF
V gene: TRBV29-1; clone size: NA; J gene: TRBJ1-1; D gene: NA; CDR3 DNA: TGCAGCGTGGATAGGAGCGTACTGGGCACTGAAGCTTTCTTT; CDR3 protein: CSVDRSVLGTEAFF
V gene: TRBV9; clone size: NA; J gene: TRBJ2-1; D gene: TRBD1; CDR3 DNA: TGTGCCAGCAGCGTACTGGGGACAGGGAACAATGAGCAGTTCTTC; CDR3 protein: CASSVLGTGNNEQFF
V gene: TRBV7-8; clone size: NA; J gene: TRBJ2-7; D gene: NA; CDR3 DNA: TGTGCCAGCAGCTTTGAGCGCTGGCCCTACGAGCAGTACTTC; CDR3 protein: CASSFERWPYEQYF
V gene: TRBV9; clone size: NA; J gene: TRBJ1-5; D gene: NA; CDR3 DNA: TGTGCCAGCAGCGTGGTCCCCTACGGTCAGCCCCAGCATTTT; CDR3 protein: CASSVVPYGQPQHF
V gene: TRBV28; clone size: NA; J gene: TRBJ1-1; D gene: TRBD1; CDR3 DNA: TGTGCCAGCAGCGCAGGGGGCGTGAACACTGAAGCTTTCTTT; CDR3 protein: CASSAGGVNTEAFF
V gene: TRBV30; clone size: NA; J gene: TRBJ1-2; D gene: NA; CDR3 DNA: TGTGCCTGGAGTGCCCAACAGGGAAGCTACACCTTC; CDR3 protein: CAWSAQQGSYTF
V gene: TRBV28; clone size: NA; J gene: TRBJ1-3; D gene: TRBD1; CDR3 DNA: TGTGCCAGCAGTTTCCCAGGGACAGGGTATAGACGGAACACCATATATTTT; CDR3 protein: CASSFPGTGYRRNTIYF
V gene: TRBV6-5; clone size: few; J gene: TRBJ1-6; D gene: NA; CDR3 DNA: TGTGCCAGCAGACTTCAGGGTAACAATTCACCCCTCCACTTT; CDR3 protein: CASRLQGNNSPLHF
V gene: TRBV6-2/TRBV6-3; clone size: NA; J gene: TRBJ2-7; D gene: TRBD2; CDR3 DNA: TGTGCCAGCAGTTTGGGACTAGCGGGTGACGAGCAGTACTTC; CDR3 protein: CASSLGLAGDEQYF
V gene: TRBV7-9; clone size: NA; J gene: TRBJ2-3; D gene: TRBD2; CDR3 DNA: TGTGCCAGCAGTTCCCGTCTAGCGGGAGGCGCAGATACGCAGTATTTT; CDR3 protein: CASSSRLAGGADTQYF
V gene: TRBV7-9; clone size: NA; J gene: TRBJ1-2; D gene: NA; CDR3 DNA: TGTGCCAGCAGCTCCACCGAGAGCTACACCTTC; CDR3 protein: CASSSTESYTF
V gene: TRBV19; clone size: NA; J gene: TRBJ1-5; D gene: NA; CDR3 DNA: TGTGCCAGTAGTACCCGGGGGTATAGCAATCAGCCCCAGCATTTT; CDR3 protein: CASSTRGYSNQPQHF
V gene: TRBV4-2; clone size: NA; J gene: TRBJ1-1; D gene: NA; CDR3 DNA: TGTGCCAGCAGCCAATTAGCACAGGGCCACACTGAAGCTTTCTTT; CDR3 protein: CASSQLAQGHTEAFF
V gene: TRBV7-9; clone size: once; J gene: TRBJ1-1; D gene: NA; CDR3 DNA: TGTGCCAGCAGCTTAGGGGCAGCGGGGAGTAACACTGAAGCTTTCTTT; CDR3 protein: CASSLGAAGSNTEAFF
V gene: TRBV2; clone size: NA; J gene: TRBJ1-1; D gene: NA; CDR3 DNA: TGTGCCAGCAGTGGCAGCAGTCGGGGTTACACTGAAGCTTTCTTT; CDR3 protein: CASSGSSRGYTEAFF
V gene: TRBV19; clone size: NA; J gene: TRBJ2-7; D gene: NA; CDR3 DNA: TGTGCCAGTAGTATAGTCGGCAGGGGATTTGGCGAGCAGTACTTC; CDR3 protein: CASSIVGRGFGEQYF
V gene: TRBV28; clone size: NA; J gene: TRBJ2-7; D gene: NA; CDR3 DNA: TGTGCCAGCAGTTTAGGGGCAGCTCGCGCCTACGAGCAGTACTTC; CDR3 protein: CASSLGAARAYEQYF
V gene: TRBV6-5; clone size: NA; J gene: TRBJ1-2; D gene: TRBD1; CDR3 DNA: TGTGCCAGCCGCCCCCCGGGACAGGGGAACTATGGCTACACCTTC; CDR3 protein: CASRPPGQGNYGYTF
V gene: TRBV7-9; clone size: NA; J gene: TRBJ1-2; D gene: NA; CDR3 DNA: TGTGCCAGCAGCTTAGGTCTCCGGGAACGGACCTATGGCTACACCTTC; CDR3 protein: CASSLGLRERTYGYTF
V gene: TRBV12-3/TRBV12-4; clone size: NA; J gene: TRBJ2-6; D gene: NA; CDR3 DNA: TGTGCCAGCAGTTTCTTTGGGGCCAACGTCCTGACTTTC; CDR3 protein: CASSFFGANVLTF
V gene: TRBV18; clone size: many; J gene: TRBJ2-3; D gene: NA; CDR3 DNA: TGTGCCAGCTCACCTAGGAAAGGAGGGACAGATACGCAGTATTTT; CDR3 protein: CASSPRKGGTDTQYF
V gene: TRBV7-2; clone size: NA; J gene: TRBJ1-2; D gene: TRBD1; CDR3 DNA: TGTGCCAGCAGCTCCCGACAGGGGCATGGCTACACCTTC; CDR3 protein: CASSSRQGHGYTF
V gene: TRBV5-6; clone size: NA; J gene: TRBJ2-5; D gene: TRBD1; CDR3 DNA: TGTGCCAGCAGGGGGTCGGACAGGGGTAGGGTTGAAGAGACCCAGTACTTC; CDR3 protein: CASRGSDRGRVEETQYF
V gene: TRBV29-1; clone size: once; J gene: TRBJ1-2; D gene: TRBD1; CDR3 DNA: TGCAGCGTGCCCCTCGACAGGGTTCGTGGCTACACCTTC; CDR3 protein: CSVPLDRVRGYTF
V gene: TRBV5-4; clone size: NA; J gene: TRBJ2-1; D gene: TRBD2; CDR3 DNA: TGTGCCAGCAGCCGAGGACTAGCGGGAAGCTCCTACAATGAGCAGTTCTTC; CDR3 protein: CASSRGLAGSSYNEQFF
V gene: TRBV7-9; clone size: once; J gene: TRBJ2-1; D gene: NA; CDR3 DNA: TGTGCCAGCAGCTTAGTGGCTAGCGTCGATGAGCAGTTCTTC; CDR3 protein: CASSLVASVDEQFF
V gene: TRBV19; clone size: NA; J gene: TRBJ2-7; D gene: TRBD1; CDR3 DNA: TGTGCCAGTAGTTGGGACAGATCCTACGAGCAGTACTTC; CDR3 protein: CASSWDRSYEQYF
V gene: TRBV5-4; clone size: few; J gene: TRBJ2-5; D gene: NA; CDR3 DNA: TGTGCCAGCAGCTCGGACAGTCGTATCGGTGAGACCCAGTACTTC; CDR3 protein: CASSSDSRIGETQYF
V gene: TRBV7-2; clone size: NA; J gene: TRBJ1-2; D gene: NA; CDR3 DNA: TGTGCCAGCAGCTCTAACAGGGACGCTGGCTACACCTTC; CDR3 protein: CASSSNRDAGYTF